This entry is about one TCR beta chain. The data stem from a study of cytomegalovirus exposure and HLA in healthy donors. The donors were in the roughly 110-subject validation cohort; that cohort was separate from the approximately 730-subject first cohort. V was pared by 6 bases and J by 2 bases, with 8 bases between. CDR3 length: 13 amino acids. CDR1 and CDR2 from the germline V gene are SNHLY and FYNNEI. Libraries were prepared by immunoSEQ multiplex PCR; TCRdb keeps only in-frame clonotypes and omits some of them. The sample contains 90,000 to 150,000 clones, roughly 83% of which appear only once.

The chain couples TRBV2 to TRBJ2-1; D is undetermined. The sequence derives from a man younger than 35 in good health and CMV-seronegative. The sequencing input was PBMCs. DNA for the CDR3: TGTGCCAGCAGCGGGTTGGCCTACAATGAGCAGTTCTTC. Protein sequence: CASSGLAYNEQFF.